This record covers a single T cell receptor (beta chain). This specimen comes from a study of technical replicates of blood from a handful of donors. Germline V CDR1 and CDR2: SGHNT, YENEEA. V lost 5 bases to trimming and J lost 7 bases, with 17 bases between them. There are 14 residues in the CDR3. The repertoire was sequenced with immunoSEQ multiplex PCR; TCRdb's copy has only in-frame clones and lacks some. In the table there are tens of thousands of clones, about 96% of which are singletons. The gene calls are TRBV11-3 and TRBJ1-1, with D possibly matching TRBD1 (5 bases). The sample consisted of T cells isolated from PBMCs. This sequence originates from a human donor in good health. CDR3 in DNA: TGTGCCAGCAGCCTTTCCCAGGGAGGAGGTGAAGCTTTCTTT. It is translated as CASSLSQGGGEAFF.